Following are 9 T cell receptor beta chains from one sample sequenced in a study of cytomegalovirus exposure and HLA in healthy donors. PCR amplification relied on 60 Vbeta primers (plus 13 Jbeta primers). TCRdb's table, derived via immunoSEQ multiplex PCR, lists solely in-frame clones and lacks some. The sample lists 270,000 or so clones, 80% to 95% occurring once. What was sequenced was PBMCs. The receptors were sampled from a girl aged 2 to 9 in good health and CMV-seronegative.

V usage is TRBV18 and J usage is TRBJ2-7; 8 bases map to TRBD1. Germline CDR1 and CDR2: KGHSH and LQKENI. The CDR3 has 13 residues. V was clipped by 2 bases and J by 6 bases; unmatched bases: 3. CDR3 in amino acids: CASSPGQGGEQYF. As DNA, the CDR3 is TGTGCCAGCTCACCAGGACAGGGCGGCGAGCAGTACTTC.

V gene TRBV11-2 combines with J gene TRBJ2-7; 11 positions agree with TRBD1. Trimming took 5 bases from V and 3 from J; bases not matched to a gene: 9. This CDR3 contains 16 residues. CDR1 SGHAT and CDR2 FQNNGV come from the germline V gene. Here the CDR3 DNA reads TGTGCCAGCAGCACGTGGACAGGGGGCCAGGGCTACGAGCAGTACTTC. Protein sequence: CASSTWTGGQGYEQYF. The full variable domain, in which reference TRBV11-2 and TRBJ2-7 provide the parts outside the CDR3, is EAGVAQSPRYKIIEKRQSVAFWCNPISGHATLYWYQQILGQGPKLLIQFQNNGVVDDSQLPKDRFSAERLKGVDSTLKIQPAKLEDSAVYLCASSTWTGGQGYEQYFGPGTRLTVT.

This CDR3 reads CASSPGLYSNQPQHF. The CDR3 region has the DNA TGTGCCAGCAGCCCCGGACTCTATAGCAATCAGCCCCAGCATTTT. The chain carries TRBV7-9 and TRBJ1-5; D unclear. The V gene's germline CDR1 is SEHNR and CDR2 FQNEAQ (reference sequence). The CDR3 contains 15 residues. The germline V and J ends were trimmed by 5 bases and 0 bases, with 11 bases remaining between them.

This chain joins TRBV7-9 and TRBJ2-4, with a tentative D call TRBD2 (6 bases). V was pared by 0 bases and J by 3 bases, with 15 bases between. This CDR3 is built from 17 residues. CDR1 and CDR2 from the germline V gene are SEHNR and FQNEAQ (reference sequence). The CDR3 spells CASSLARSGAVKNIQYF. The CDR3 DNA is TGTGCCAGCAGCTTAGCGCGGTCGGGAGCGGTCAAAAACATTCAGTACTTC.

This clone was picked up one time. V is TRBV30 and J is TRBJ1-2, with D possibly matching TRBD1 (6 bases). CDR1 and CDR2 (germline): GTSNPN, SVGIG (reference sequence). Deletions cut 4 bases from V and 7 bases from J, with 16 bases between. This CDR3 region has 13 residues. The CDR3 DNA sequence: TGTGCCTGGACCCCTGGGGGGGCTGGTGGCTACACCTTC. Translation gives CAWTPGGAGGYTF.

This clone was picked up a small number of times. The sample holds other DNA sequences that translate to the same CDR3. The J gene is TRBJ1-5, the V gene TRBV19, with 7 bases aligning to TRBD1. The V segment lost 4 bases and the J segment 3 bases; nucleotides outside the gene matches: 6. Germline V gene data show CDR1 as LNHDA and CDR2 as SQIVND (reference sequence). This CDR3 contains 15 residues. CDR3 DNA sequence: TGTGCCAGTAGTAAACCGGACAGGTACAATCAGCCCCAGCATTTT. Translated: CASSKPDRYNQPQHF.

The genes are TRBV19 and TRBJ2-6; no clear D. The germline V gene has CDR1 LNHDA and CDR2 SQIVND (reference sequence). The CDR3 covers 12 residues. Trimming cost V 3 bases and J 13 bases, with 10 bases left between them. The CDR3 loop is CASSIHLDVLTF. The CDR3 DNA follows: TGTGCCAGTAGTATCCACCTAGATGTCCTGACTTTC.

This chain joins TRBV5-1 and TRBJ2-5, with unresolved D. With 4 bases removed from V and 5 bases from J, the gap between germline ends came to 9 bases. The germline CDR1 and CDR2 sequences are SGHRS and YFSETQ. This CDR3 comprises 12 residues. In DNA form, the CDR3 reads TGCGCCAGCAGCCCCTCCCCCGAGACCCAGTACTTC. It codes for CASSPSPETQYF.

In the case of this clone: The same CDR3 can be traced to other DNA sequences in this sample. This chain connects TRBV11-2 to TRBJ2-7; tentatively, D is TRBD2 (6 bases). The germline V and J ends were trimmed by 1 base and 4 bases, with 8 bases remaining between them. Germline V gene lookup returns CDR1 SGHAT and CDR2 FQNNGV. The CDR3 runs to 13 residues. CDR3 sequence: CASSLAGAYEQYF. The CDR3 coding sequence is TGTGCCAGCAGCTTAGCGGGAGCATACGAGCAGTACTTC.